The clone carrying this T cell receptor (beta chain) came up once. A second PCR, run for about 7 to 11 cycles, used a sample-barcoded 5' primer plus a J-beta primer mix. MiXCR was run by TCRdb on the 5' RACE reads, yielding one entry per CDR3 protein. The top ten hold roughly 18% of the sample, which has 450,000 to 700,000 distinct CDR3 sequences, 27% seen once. V was pared by 8 bases and J by 11 bases, with 23 bases between. Germline-derived CDR1 and CDR2 are KGHDR and SFDVKD. CDR3 length: 14 residues. The record originates from a study of blood T cells in healthy people across ages. The study drew donors from healthy Caucasian individuals in Russia aged roughly 6 to 90.

The clonotype comes from a woman in her seventies in good health. The chain recombines TRBV24-1 with TRBJ1-2, with D possibly matching TRBD1 (5 bases). Sequenced sample: blood. DNA for the CDR3: TGTGCCACCATCGGGACTGGAACGGGAAAGAAGTACACCTTC. It encodes CATIGTGTGKKYTF.